This T cell receptor beta chain derives from a study of identical twins. After removal of 6 bases from V and 1 base from J, the junction contained 7 bases not matched to a gene. The CDR3 has 15 amino acids. Germline values: CDR1 DFQATT, CDR2 SNEGSKA (reference sequence). TCRdb recomputed calls from the 5' RACE reads with MiXCR, one row per CDR3 protein. The top ten hold 0.27% of the sample, which has around 1.7 million distinct CDR3 sequences, less than 35% seen once. Input material: cord blood. This sequence originates from a newborn girl in good health. V gene TRBV20-1 combines with J gene TRBJ2-3; TRBD2 matches 10 bases. The CDR3 region is CSATPTSGGTDTQYF. DNA of the CDR3: TGCAGTGCCACCCCTACTAGCGGGGGCACAGATACGCAGTATTTT.